One sample yielded the 15 T cell receptor beta chains listed below, sequenced in a study of blood T cell repertoires in COVID-19. The repertoire was sequenced with immunoSEQ multiplex PCR; TCRdb's copy has only in-frame clones and lacks some. The profile shows approximately 440,000 clones, 90% of them singletons. Material: PBMCs or T cells enriched from blood (not recorded which). The receptors stem from a man aged 18 to 35 who had recovered from COVID-19.

This chain uses TRBV29-1 with TRBJ1-1; the D is unclear. The CDR3 contains 15 residues. V lost 6 bases, J lost 0 bases, and 17 bases lay in between. In germline, CDR1 is SQVTM, CDR2 ANQGSEA. CDR3 loop: CSVHGKGTLNTEAFF. In nucleotides, the CDR3 is TGCAGCGTCCACGGGAAGGGCACTTTGAACACTGAAGCTTTCTTT.

The rearrangement joins TRBV18 to TRBJ2-3; TRBD2 agrees at 9 bases. The V gene's germline CDR1 is KGHSH and CDR2 LQKENI. V gave up 3 bases and J gave up 3 bases; unmatched junction bases: 7. This CDR3 comprises 16 residues. This CDR3 is CASSPLAGGLTDTQYF. The CDR3 region has the DNA TGTGCCAGCTCACCCCTCGCGGGGGGGCTGACAGATACGCAGTATTTT.

This sequence joins TRBV14 and TRBJ1-1; TRBD1 is a possible D gene (5 bases). In germline, CDR1 is SGHDN, CDR2 FVKESK. The CDR3 extends over 18 amino acids. The V end was cut by 0 bases, the J end by 1 base, with 18 bases between. CDR3 nucleotide sequence: TGTGCCAGCAGCCAAGAAGGGGCTGAGAGTTTTGGGAACACTGAAGCTTTCTTT. Amino acid sequence: CASSQEGAESFGNTEAFF.

The genes are TRBV5-1 and TRBJ1-5; D perhaps matches TRBD1 (6 bases). Trimming removed 0 bases from V and 7 bases from J, with 8 bases in between. Germline loops: CDR1 SGHRS, CDR2 YFSETQ. This CDR3 has 13 residues. The chain's CDR3 is CASSLGTGQPQHF. The CDR3 DNA reads as TGCGCCAGCAGCTTGGGCACAGGGCAGCCCCAGCATTTT.

The chain has TRBV27 and TRBJ2-1, with D perhaps matching TRBD2 (6 bases). Trimming shortened V by 6 bases and J by 2 bases, and 17 bases separated the two germline ends. CDR1 and CDR2 (germline): MNHEY, SMNVEV (reference sequence). This CDR3 spans 16 amino acids. In nucleotides, the CDR3 is TGTGCCAGCAGACCCCTTAGCGGCGTACCCTACAATGAGCAGTTCTTC. Amino acids: CASRPLSGVPYNEQFF.

The V and J genes are TRBV11-2 and TRBJ2-1; maybe TRBD1 (6 bases). This CDR3 has 16 amino acids. V lost 5 bases and J lost 1, with 15 bases in between. Germline V lookup: CDR1 SGHAT, CDR2 FQNNGV. The CDR3, as DNA: TGTGCCAGCAGCGATCAGGGGCGCAAGTCCTACAATGAGCAGTTCTTC. Its translation: CASSDQGRKSYNEQFF.

The chain carries TRBV12-5 and TRBJ1-1; no reliable D call. CDR1 is LGHNT and CDR2 is FRNRAP in the germline V gene. This CDR3 is 12 amino acids long. V lost 5 bases and J lost 7, with 11 bases in between. The CDR3 loop is CASGRDHIEAFF. The CDR3 DNA sequence: TGTGCTAGTGGTCGCGATCATATTGAAGCTTTCTTT.

The gene calls are TRBV5-4 and TRBJ1-1, with TRBD1 as a possible D gene (5 bases). Deletions cut 5 bases from V and 2 bases from J, with 16 bases between. There are 15 residues in the CDR3. Per the germline V gene, CDR1 is SGHNT and CDR2 is YYREEE (reference sequence). The CDR3 protein is CASSPGLIINTEAFF. The DNA of the CDR3 is TGTGCCAGCAGTCCGGGACTGATTATAAACACTGAAGCTTTCTTT.

The rearrangement uses TRBV6-5 and TRBJ2-7; D call uncertain. Germline V gene sequence: CDR1 MNHEY, CDR2 SVGAGI. The CDR3 runs to 11 residues. With 7 bases removed from V and 2 bases from J, the gap between germline ends came to 6 bases. The DNA of the CDR3 is TGTGCCAGCATCTCTCCCTACGAGCAGTACTTC. Translating gives CASISPYEQYF.

J is TRBJ1-2 and V is TRBV10-1; D gene unclear. The V gene's germline CDR1 is WNHNN and CDR2 SYGVQD (reference sequence). The CDR3 consists of 13 residues. Trimming pared 0 bases from V and 3 bases from J, leaving 5 bases between. The DNA of the CDR3 is TGCGCCAGCAGTGAGTCGGCAGACTATGGCTACACCTTC. Encoded protein: CASSESADYGYTF.

The J gene is TRBJ2-3, the V gene TRBV7-9; TRBD1 agrees at 7 bases. The trim removed 2 bases at V and 5 bases at J, leaving 7 bases unmatched. The CDR3 totals 15 residues. The germline V gene encodes CDR1 SEHNR and CDR2 FQNEAQ (reference sequence). CDR3 in DNA: TGTGCCAGCAGCTTATGGGACAGAGGAGGAGATACGCAGTATTTT. It translates to CASSLWDRGGDTQYF.

The chain uses TRBV19 and TRBJ2-2; D possibly corresponds to TRBD2 (6 bases). This CDR3 region has 14 residues. The V gene's germline CDR1 is LNHDA and CDR2 SQIVND (reference sequence). Trimming stripped 4 bases from V and 4 bases from J, with 10 bases between. The CDR3 is CASSTSGGTGELFF. As DNA, the CDR3 is TGTGCCAGTAGTACTTCCGGGGGCACCGGGGAGCTGTTTTTT. The whole variable domain, remainder taken from reference TRBV19 and TRBJ2-2, is DGGITQSPKYLFRKEGQNVTLSCEQNLNHDAMYWYRQDPGQGLRLIYYSQIVNDFQKGDIAEGYSVSREKKESFPLTVTSAQKNPTAFYLCASSTSGGTGELFFGEGSRLTVL.

The gene calls are TRBV7-3 and TRBJ2-2; D possibly corresponds to TRBD2 (5 bases). The CDR3 extends over 16 amino acids. Between the trimmed V and J ends, which lost 1 base and 0 bases, there was a span of 9 bases. Germline assignment: CDR1 SGHTA and CDR2 FQGTGA. The CDR3 DNA is TGTGCCAGCAGCTTAAGGGGAGTTACGAACACCGGGGAGCTGTTTTTT. Translation gives CASSLRGVTNTGELFF.

This clone was counted a single time. The chain uses TRBV7-8 and TRBJ1-1, with 10 bases that match TRBD1. Germline CDR1 reads SGHVS; CDR2 reads FQNEAQ. The J segment lost 7 bases and the V segment lost 1 base, leaving 3 bases of the junction unmatched. The CDR3 sequence is 14 residues long. The CDR3 region has the DNA TGTGCCAGCAGCTTAGGACAGGGGGCTAATGAAGCTTTCTTT. It translates to CASSLGQGANEAFF.

The V call is TRBV10-2, the J call TRBJ1-2; TRBD1 aligns across 12 bases. The CDR3 covers 14 residues. The J segment lost 8 bases and the V segment lost 6 bases, leaving 7 bases of the junction unmatched. Germline lookup yields CDR1 WSHSY and CDR2 SAAADI. DNA of the CDR3: TGCGCCAGCAGGGCCGGGACAGGGGGCGACGGCTACACCTTC. It specifies CASRAGTGGDGYTF.